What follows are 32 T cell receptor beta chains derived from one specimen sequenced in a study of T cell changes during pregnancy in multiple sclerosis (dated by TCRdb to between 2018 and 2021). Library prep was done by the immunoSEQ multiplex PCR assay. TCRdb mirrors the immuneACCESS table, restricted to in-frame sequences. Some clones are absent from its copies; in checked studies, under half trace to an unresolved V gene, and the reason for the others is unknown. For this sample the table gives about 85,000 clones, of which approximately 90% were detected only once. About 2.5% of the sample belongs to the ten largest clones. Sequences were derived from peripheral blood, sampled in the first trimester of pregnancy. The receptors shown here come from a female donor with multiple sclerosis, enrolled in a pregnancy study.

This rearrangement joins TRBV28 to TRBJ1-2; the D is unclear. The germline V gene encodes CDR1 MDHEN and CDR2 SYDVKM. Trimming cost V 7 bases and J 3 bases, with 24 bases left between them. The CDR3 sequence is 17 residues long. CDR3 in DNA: TGTGCCAGCAAACTTCCTGGGCCTCCTCTCATTGACTATGGCTACACCTTC. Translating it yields CASKLPGPPLIDYGYTF.

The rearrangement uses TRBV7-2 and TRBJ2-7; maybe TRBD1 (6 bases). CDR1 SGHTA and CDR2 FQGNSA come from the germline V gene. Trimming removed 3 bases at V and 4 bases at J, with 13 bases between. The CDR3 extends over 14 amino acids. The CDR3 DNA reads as TGTGCCAGCAGCTTGTCTCTTACAGGGTACGAGCAGTACTTC. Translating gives CASSLSLTGYEQYF.

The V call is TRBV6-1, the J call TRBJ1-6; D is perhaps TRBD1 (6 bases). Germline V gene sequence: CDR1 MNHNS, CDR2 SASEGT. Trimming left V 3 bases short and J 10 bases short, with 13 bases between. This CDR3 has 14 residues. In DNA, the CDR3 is TGTGCCAGCAGTGACTCGGGGGGCGAGTCACCCCTCCACTTT. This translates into CASSDSGGESPLHF.

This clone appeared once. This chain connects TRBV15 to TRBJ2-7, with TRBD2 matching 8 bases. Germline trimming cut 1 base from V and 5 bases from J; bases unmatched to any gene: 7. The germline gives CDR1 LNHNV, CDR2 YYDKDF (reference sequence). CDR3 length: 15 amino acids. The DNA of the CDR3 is TGTGCCACCAGCAGAGCCGGGGGGGCCGCCAACGAGCAGTACTTC. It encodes CATSRAGGAANEQYF.

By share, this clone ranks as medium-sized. The CDR3 coding sequence is TGTGCCAGCAGCTTACTCCACGGGGATACGCAGTATTTT. This translates into CASSLLHGDTQYF. V usage is TRBV7-8 and J usage is TRBJ2-3; D is undetermined. Trimming removed 2 bases from V and 6 bases from J, with 9 bases in between. The germline V gene has CDR1 SGHVS and CDR2 FQNEAQ. This CDR3 is built from 13 residues. Combining the CDR3 with reference TRBV7-8 and TRBJ2-3 gives the whole variable domain GAGVSQSPRYKVAKRGQDVALRCDPISGHVSLFWYQQALGQGPEFLTYFQNEAQLDKSGLPSDRFFAERPEGSVSTLKIQRTQQEDSAVYLCASSLLHGDTQYFGPGTRLTVL.

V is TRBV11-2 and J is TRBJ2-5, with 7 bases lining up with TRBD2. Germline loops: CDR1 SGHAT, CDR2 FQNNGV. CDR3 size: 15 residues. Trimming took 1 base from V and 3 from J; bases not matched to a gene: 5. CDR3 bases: TGTGCCAGCAGCTTAGGCGGGAGTTACAAAGAGACCCAGTACTTC. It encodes CASSLGGSYKETQYF.

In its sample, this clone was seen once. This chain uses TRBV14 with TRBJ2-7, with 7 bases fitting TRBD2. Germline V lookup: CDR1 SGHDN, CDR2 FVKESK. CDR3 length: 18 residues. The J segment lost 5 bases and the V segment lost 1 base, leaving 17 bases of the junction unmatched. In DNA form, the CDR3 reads TGTGCCAGCAGCCAAGGAGTGCTAGCGGCGTTGGGATTTCACGAGCAGTACTTC. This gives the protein CASSQGVLAALGFHEQYF.

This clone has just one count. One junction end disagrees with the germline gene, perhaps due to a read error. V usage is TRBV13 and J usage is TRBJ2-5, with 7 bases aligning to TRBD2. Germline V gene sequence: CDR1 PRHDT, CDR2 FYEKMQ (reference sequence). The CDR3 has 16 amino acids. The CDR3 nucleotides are TGTGCCAGCAGCCTAGGGAGGGCCACCAAACAAGAGACCCAGTACTTC. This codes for CASSLGRATKQETQYF.

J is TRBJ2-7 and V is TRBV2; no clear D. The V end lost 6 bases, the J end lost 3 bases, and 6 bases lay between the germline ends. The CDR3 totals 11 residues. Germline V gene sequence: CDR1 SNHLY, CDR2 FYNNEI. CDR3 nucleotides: TGTGCCAGCAGGGCAGGCTACGAGCAGTACTTC. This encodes CASRAGYEQYF.

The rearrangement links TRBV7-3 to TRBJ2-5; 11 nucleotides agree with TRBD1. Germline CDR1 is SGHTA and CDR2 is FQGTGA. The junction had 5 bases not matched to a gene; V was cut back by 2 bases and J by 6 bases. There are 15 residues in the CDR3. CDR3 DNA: TGTGCCAGCAGCTTAGGGACAGGGGGTCTTCAGACCCAGTACTTC. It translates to CASSLGTGGLQTQYF.

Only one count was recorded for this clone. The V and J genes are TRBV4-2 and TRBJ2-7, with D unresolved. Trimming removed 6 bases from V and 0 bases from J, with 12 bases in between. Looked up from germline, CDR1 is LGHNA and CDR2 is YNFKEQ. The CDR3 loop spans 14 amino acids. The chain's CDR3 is CASSPRLNSYEQYF. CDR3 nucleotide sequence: TGTGCCAGCAGTCCGCGACTCAACTCCTACGAGCAGTACTTC.

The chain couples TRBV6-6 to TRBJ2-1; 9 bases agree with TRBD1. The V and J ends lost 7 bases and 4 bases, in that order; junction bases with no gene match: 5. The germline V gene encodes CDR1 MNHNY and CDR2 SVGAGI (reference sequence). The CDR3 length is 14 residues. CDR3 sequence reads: CASTRTGVYNEQFF. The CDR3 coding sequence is TGTGCCAGCACCCGGACAGGGGTTTACAATGAGCAGTTCTTC.

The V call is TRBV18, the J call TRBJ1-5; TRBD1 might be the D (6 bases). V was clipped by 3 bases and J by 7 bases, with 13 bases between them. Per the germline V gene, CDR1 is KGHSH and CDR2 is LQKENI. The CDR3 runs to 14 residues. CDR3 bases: TGTGCCAGCTCACCCTCTCGACAGGACCAGCCCCAGCATTTT. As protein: CASSPSRQDQPQHF.

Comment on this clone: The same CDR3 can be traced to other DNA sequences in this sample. DNA for the CDR3: TGTGCCAGTAGTATTACAGGGGGCACTGAAGCTTTCTTT. Its protein is CASSITGGTEAFF. The J gene is TRBJ1-1, the V gene TRBV19; 8 bases map to TRBD1. The CDR3 totals 13 residues. With V trimmed by 3 bases and J by 4 bases, 1 base remained unmatched. Germline assignment: CDR1 LNHDA and CDR2 SQIVND (reference sequence).

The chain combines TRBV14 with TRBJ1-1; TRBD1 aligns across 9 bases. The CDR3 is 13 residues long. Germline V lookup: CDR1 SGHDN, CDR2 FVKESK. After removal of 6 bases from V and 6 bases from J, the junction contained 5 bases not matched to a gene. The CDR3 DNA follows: TGTGCCAGCAGGGGACAGGGTTCCGCTGAAGCTTTCTTT. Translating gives CASRGQGSAEAFF.

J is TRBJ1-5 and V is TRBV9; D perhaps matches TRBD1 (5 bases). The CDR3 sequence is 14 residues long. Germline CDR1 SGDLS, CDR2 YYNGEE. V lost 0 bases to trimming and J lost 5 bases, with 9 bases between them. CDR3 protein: CASSVGTGDQPQHF. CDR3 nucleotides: TGTGCCAGCAGCGTAGGAACAGGTGATCAGCCCCAGCATTTT.

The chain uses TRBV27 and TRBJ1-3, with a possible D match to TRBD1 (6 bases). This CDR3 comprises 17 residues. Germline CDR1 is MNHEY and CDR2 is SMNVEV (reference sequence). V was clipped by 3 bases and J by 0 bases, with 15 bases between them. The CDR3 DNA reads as TGTGCCAGCAGTTTGGTCGGGGGGCCAAACTCTGGAAACACCATATATTTT. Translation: CASSLVGGPNSGNTIYF.

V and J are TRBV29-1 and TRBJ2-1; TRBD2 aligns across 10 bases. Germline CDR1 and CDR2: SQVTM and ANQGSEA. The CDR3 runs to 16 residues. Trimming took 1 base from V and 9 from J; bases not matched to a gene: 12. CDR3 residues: CSVEGFRLAGGGEQFF. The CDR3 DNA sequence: TGCAGCGTTGAAGGATTTCGCTTAGCGGGAGGTGGTGAGCAGTTCTTC.

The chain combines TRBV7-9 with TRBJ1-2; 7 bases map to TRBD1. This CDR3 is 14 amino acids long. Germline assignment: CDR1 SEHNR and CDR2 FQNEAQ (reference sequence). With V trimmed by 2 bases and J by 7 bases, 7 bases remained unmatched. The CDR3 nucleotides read TGTGCCAGCAGCTTACACCAGGGGGAGTCTGGCTACACCTTC. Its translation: CASSLHQGESGYTF. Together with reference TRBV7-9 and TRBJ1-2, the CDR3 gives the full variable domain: DTGVSQNPRHKITKRGQNVTFRCDPISEHNRLYWYRQTLGQGPEFLTYFQNEAQLEKSRLLSDRFSAERPKGSFSTLEIQRTEQGDSAMYLCASSLHQGESGYTFGSGTRLTVV.

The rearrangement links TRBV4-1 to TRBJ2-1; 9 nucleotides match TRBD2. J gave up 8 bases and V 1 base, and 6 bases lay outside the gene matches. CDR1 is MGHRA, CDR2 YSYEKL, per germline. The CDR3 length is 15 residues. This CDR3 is CASSQVLAGPHEQFF. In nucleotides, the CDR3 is TGCGCCAGCAGCCAAGTACTAGCGGGTCCTCATGAGCAGTTCTTC.

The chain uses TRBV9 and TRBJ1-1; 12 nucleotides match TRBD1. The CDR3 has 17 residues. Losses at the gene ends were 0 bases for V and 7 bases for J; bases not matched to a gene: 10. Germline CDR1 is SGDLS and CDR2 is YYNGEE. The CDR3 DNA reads TGTGCCAGCAGCGTAGGGTCCGGGACAGGGGGCGAAGTTGAAGCTTTCTTT. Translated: CASSVGSGTGGEVEAFF. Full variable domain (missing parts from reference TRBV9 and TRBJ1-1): DSGVTQTPKHLITATGQRVTLRCSPRSGDLSVYWYQQSLDQGLQFLIQYYNGEERAKGNILERFSAQQFPDLHSELNLSSLELGDSALYFCASSVGSGTGGEVEAFFGQGTRLTVV.

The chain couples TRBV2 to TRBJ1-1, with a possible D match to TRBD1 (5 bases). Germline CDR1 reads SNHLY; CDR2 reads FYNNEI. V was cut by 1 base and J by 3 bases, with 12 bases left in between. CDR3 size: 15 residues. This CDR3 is CASSEDRGWDTEAFF. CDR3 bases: TGTGCCAGCAGTGAAGATCGGGGGTGGGACACTGAAGCTTTCTTT.

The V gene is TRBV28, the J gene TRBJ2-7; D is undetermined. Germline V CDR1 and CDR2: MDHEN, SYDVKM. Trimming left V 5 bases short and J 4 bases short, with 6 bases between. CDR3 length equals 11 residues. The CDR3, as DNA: TGTGCCAGCAGTCCCCTGTACGAGCAGTACTTC. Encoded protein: CASSPLYEQYF.

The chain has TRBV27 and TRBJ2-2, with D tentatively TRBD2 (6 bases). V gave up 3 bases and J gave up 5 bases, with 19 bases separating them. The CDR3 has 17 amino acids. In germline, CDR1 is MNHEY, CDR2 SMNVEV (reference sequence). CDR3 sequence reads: CASSFSVAIAGTGELFF. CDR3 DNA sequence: TGTGCCAGCAGTTTTTCGGTTGCTATCGCGGGAACCGGGGAGCTGTTTTTT.

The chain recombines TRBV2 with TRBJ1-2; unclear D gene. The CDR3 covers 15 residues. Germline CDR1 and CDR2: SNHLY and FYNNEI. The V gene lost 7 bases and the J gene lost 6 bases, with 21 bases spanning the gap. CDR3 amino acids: CASNYGRNSGDGYTF. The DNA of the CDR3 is TGTGCCAGCAACTACGGTAGGAATTCCGGTGATGGCTACACCTTC. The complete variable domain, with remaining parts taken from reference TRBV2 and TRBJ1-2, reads EPEVTQTPSHQVTQMGQEVILRCVPISNHLYFYWYRQILGQKVEFLVSFYNNEISEKSEIFDDQFSVERPDGSNFTLKIRSTKLEDSAMYFCASNYGRNSGDGYTFGSGTRLTVV.

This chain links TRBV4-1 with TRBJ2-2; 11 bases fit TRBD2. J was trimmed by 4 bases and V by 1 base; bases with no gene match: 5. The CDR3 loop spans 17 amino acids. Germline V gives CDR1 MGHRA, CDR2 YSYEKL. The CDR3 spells CASSQGLAGGRTGELFF. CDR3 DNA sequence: TGCGCCAGCAGCCAAGGCTTAGCGGGAGGGCGCACCGGGGAGCTGTTTTTT.

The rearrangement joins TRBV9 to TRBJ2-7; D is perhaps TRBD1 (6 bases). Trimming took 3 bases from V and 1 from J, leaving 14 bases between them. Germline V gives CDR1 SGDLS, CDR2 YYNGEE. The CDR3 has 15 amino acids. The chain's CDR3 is CASSEEDSLSYEQYF. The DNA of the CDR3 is TGTGCCAGCAGCGAGGAGGACAGTTTGTCCTACGAGCAGTACTTC.

The CDR3 is CAISESTGGAKVNTEAFF. CDR3 sequence (DNA): TGTGCCATCAGTGAGTCGACGGGAGGGGCGAAAGTGAACACTGAAGCTTTCTTT. The rearrangement joins TRBV10-3 to TRBJ1-1; TRBD1 might be the D (5 bases). V gave up 0 bases and J gave up 0 bases, with 17 bases separating them. The CDR3 sequence is 18 residues long. Germline loops: CDR1 ENHRY, CDR2 SYGVKD.

The CDR3 bases are TGTGCCAGCAGCTTATCCGGGTCGGGGGGGTACAATGAGCAGTTCTTC. Protein sequence: CASSLSGSGGYNEQFF. The chain links TRBV7-3 to TRBJ2-1; TRBD2 agrees at 8 bases. Germline assignment: CDR1 SGHTA and CDR2 FQGTGA. The CDR3 length is 16 residues. V dropped 2 bases and J dropped 4; count of bases not matched to a gene: 7.

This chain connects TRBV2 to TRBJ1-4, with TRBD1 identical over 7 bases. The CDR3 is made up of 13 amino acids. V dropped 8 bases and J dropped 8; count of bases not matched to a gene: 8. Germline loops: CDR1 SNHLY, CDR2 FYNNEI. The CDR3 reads CASSTGTREKLFF. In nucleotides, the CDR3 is TGTGCCAGCTCGACAGGGACAAGGGAAAAACTGTTTTTT.

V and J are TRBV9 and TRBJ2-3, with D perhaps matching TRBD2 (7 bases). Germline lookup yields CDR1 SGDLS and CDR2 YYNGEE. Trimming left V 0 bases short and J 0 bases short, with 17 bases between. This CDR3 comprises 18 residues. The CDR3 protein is CASSVDGGGSTSTDTQYF. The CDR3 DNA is TGTGCCAGCAGCGTAGACGGCGGGGGCTCAACTAGCACAGATACGCAGTATTTT.

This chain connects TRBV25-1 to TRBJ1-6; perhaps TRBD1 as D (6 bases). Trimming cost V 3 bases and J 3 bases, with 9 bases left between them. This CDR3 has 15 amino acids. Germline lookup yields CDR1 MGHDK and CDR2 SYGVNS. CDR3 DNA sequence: TGTGCCAGCAGTGAGGGGACAAGCTATAATTCACCCCTCCACTTT. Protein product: CASSEGTSYNSPLHF.